These 3 T cell receptor beta chains share one sample of origin, sequenced in a study of blood T cell repertoires in COVID-19. Method: immunoSEQ multiplex PCR; TCRdb's copy keeps in-frame clones and lacks some. In the table there are 100,000 to 150,000 clones, approximately 86% of which are singletons. Material for sequencing was peripheral blood. The receptors stem from a woman between 65 and 79 years old with COVID-19, enrolled during active disease.

The V and J genes are TRBV5-1 and TRBJ2-1; weak D call: TRBD2 (6 bases). The CDR3 totals 14 residues. The V gene's germline CDR1 is SGHRS and CDR2 YFSETQ. V dropped 3 bases and J dropped 5 bases, with 12 bases sitting between them. CDR3 coding DNA: TGCGCCAGCAGCTCTACCCCGGGAGACAATGAGCAGTTCTTC. This translates into CASSSTPGDNEQFF.

The V and J genes are TRBV28 and TRBJ1-2; TRBD1 aligns across 8 bases. CDR3 length: 15 amino acids. J was trimmed by 1 base and V by 5 bases; bases with no gene match: 6. CDR1 is MDHEN and CDR2 is SYDVKM in the germline V gene. In DNA form, the CDR3 reads TGTGCCAGCAGTATAGGGACAGGAGATAACTATGGCTACACCTTC. Translation: CASSIGTGDNYGYTF.

The DNA of the CDR3 is TGTGCCAGCAGGGATCGACAGGGGGCGAGGGATACGCAGTATTTT. The encoded protein is CASRDRQGARDTQYF. The V and J genes are TRBV28 and TRBJ2-3; 10 bases are shared with TRBD1. The V and J ends lost 6 bases and 6 bases, in that order; junction bases with no gene match: 9. The CDR3 runs to 15 residues. Germline-derived CDR1 and CDR2 are MDHEN and SYDVKM.